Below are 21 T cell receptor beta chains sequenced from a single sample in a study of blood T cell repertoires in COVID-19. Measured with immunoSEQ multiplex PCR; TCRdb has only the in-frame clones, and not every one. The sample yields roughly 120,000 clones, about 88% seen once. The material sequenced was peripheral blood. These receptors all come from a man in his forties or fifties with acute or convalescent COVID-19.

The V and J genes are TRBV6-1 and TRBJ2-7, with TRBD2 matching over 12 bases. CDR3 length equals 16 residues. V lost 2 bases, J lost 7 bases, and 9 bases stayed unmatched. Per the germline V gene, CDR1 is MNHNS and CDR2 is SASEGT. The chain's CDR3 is CASSELAGGARGEQYF. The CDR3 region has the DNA TGTGCCAGCAGTGAACTAGCGGGGGGGGCAAGAGGGGAGCAGTACTTC.

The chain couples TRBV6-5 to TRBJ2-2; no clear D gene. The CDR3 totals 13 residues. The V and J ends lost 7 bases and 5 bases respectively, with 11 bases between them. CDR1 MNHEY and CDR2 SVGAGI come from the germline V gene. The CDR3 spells CASKQLYTGELFF. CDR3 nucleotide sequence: TGTGCCAGCAAACAGCTGTATACCGGGGAGCTGTTTTTT.

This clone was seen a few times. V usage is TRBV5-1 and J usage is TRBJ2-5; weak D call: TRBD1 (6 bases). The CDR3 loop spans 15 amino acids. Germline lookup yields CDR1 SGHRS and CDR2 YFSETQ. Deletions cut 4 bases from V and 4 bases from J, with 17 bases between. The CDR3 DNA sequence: TGCGCCAGCAGCGACCCCACAGGGAGCAGAGAGACCCAGTACTTC. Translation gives CASSDPTGSRETQYF. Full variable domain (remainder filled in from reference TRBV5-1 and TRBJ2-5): KAGVTQTPRYLIKTRGQQVTLSCSPISGHRSVSWYQQTPGQGLQFLFEYFSETQRNKGNFPGRFSGRQFSNSRSEMNVSTLELGDSALYLCASSDPTGSRETQYFGPGTRLLVL.

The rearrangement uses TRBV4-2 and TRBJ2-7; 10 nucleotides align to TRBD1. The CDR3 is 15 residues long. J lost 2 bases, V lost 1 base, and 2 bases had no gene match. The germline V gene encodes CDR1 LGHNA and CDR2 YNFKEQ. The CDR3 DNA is TGTGCCAGCAGCCAAGGGGACAGGGGTCCCTACGAGCAGTACTTC. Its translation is CASSQGDRGPYEQYF.

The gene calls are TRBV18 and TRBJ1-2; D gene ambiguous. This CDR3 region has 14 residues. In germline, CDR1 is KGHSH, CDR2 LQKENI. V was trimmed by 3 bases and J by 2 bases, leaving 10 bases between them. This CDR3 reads CASSPFELNYGYTF. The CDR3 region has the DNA TGTGCCAGCTCACCCTTCGAACTGAACTATGGCTACACCTTC.

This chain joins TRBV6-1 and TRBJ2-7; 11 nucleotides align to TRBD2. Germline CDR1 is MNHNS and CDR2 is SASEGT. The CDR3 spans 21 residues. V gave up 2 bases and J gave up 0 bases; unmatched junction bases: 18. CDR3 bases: TGTGCCAGCAGTGAACCCCCGACTTATAGCGGGGGGGCGATGAGCTCCTACGAGCAGTACTTC. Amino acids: CASSEPPTYSGGAMSSYEQYF.

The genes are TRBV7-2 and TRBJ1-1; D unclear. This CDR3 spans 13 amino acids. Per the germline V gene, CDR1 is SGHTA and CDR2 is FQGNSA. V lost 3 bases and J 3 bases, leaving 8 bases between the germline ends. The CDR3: CASSFRRDTEAFF. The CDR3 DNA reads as TGTGCCAGCAGCTTTAGGAGGGACACTGAAGCTTTCTTT.

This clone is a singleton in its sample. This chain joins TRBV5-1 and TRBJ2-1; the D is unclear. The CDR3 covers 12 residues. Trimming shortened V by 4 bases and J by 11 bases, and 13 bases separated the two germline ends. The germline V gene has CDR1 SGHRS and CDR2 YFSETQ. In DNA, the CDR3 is TGCGCCAGCAGCCTCCCTGGGCCCAAGCAGTTCTTC. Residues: CASSLPGPKQFF.

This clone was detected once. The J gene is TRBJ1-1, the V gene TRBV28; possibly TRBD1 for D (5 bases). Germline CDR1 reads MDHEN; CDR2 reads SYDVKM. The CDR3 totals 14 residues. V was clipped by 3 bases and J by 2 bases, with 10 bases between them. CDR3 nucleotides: TGTGCCAGCAGTTTGGCAGGGATCAACACTGAAGCTTTCTTT. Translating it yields CASSLAGINTEAFF.

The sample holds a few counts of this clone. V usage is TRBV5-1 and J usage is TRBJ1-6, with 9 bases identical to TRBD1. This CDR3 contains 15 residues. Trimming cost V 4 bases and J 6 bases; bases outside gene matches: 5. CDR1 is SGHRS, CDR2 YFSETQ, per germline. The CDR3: CASSTGTGRNSPLHF. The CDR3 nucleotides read TGCGCCAGCAGCACAGGGACAGGGCGTAATTCACCCCTCCACTTT. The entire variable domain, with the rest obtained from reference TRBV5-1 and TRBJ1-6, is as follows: KAGVTQTPRYLIKTRGQQVTLSCSPISGHRSVSWYQQTPGQGLQFLFEYFSETQRNKGNFPGRFSGRQFSNSRSEMNVSTLELGDSALYLCASSTGTGRNSPLHFGNGTRLTVT.

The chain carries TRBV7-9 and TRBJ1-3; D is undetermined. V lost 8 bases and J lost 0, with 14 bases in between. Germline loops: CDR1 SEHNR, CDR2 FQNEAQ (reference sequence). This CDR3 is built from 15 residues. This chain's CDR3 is CASSPRTSSGNTIYF. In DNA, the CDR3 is TGTGCCAGCTCTCCCCGCACAAGCTCTGGAAACACCATATATTTT.

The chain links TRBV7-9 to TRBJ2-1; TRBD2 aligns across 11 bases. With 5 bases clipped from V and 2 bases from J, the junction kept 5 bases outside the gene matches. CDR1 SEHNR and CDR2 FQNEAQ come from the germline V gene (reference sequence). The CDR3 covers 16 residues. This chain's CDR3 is CASSALAGGPYNEQFF. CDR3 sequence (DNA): TGTGCCAGCAGCGCCCTAGCGGGGGGCCCCTACAATGAGCAGTTCTTC.

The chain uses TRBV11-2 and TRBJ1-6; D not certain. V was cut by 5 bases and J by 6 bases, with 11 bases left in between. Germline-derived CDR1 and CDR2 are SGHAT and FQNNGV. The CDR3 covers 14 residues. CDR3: CASSLLRSNSPLHF. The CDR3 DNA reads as TGTGCCAGCAGCCTCCTGCGGAGTAATTCACCCCTCCACTTT.

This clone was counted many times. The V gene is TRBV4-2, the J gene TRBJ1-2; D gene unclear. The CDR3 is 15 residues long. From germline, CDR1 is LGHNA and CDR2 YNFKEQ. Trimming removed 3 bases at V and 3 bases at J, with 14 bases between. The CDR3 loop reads CASSHKPGSDYGYTF. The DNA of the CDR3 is TGTGCCAGCAGCCACAAGCCCGGGAGCGACTATGGCTACACCTTC.

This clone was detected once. CDR3 DNA: TGCAGCGTCCGACAGCCTAGCACAGATACGCAGTATTTT. This translates into CSVRQPSTDTQYF. This chain connects TRBV29-1 to TRBJ2-3, with D possibly matching TRBD1 (5 bases). CDR1 and CDR2 from the germline V gene are SQVTM and ANQGSEA. Trimming shortened V by 6 bases and J by 0 bases, and 10 bases separated the two germline ends. The CDR3 length is 13 residues.

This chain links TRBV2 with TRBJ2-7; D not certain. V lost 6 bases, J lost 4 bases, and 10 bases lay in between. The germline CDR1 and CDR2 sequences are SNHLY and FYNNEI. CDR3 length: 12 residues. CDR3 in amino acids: CASSLDKYEQYF. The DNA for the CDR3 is TGTGCCAGCAGCCTCGACAAATACGAGCAGTACTTC. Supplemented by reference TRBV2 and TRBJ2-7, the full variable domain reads EPEVTQTPSHQVTQMGQEVILRCVPISNHLYFYWYRQILGQKVEFLVSFYNNEISEKSEIFDDQFSVERPDGSNFTLKIRSTKLEDSAMYFCASSLDKYEQYFGPGTRLTVT.

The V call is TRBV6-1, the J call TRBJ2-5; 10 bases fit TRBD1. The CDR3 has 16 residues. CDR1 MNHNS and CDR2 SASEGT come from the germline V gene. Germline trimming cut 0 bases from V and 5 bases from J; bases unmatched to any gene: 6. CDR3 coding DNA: TGTGCCAGCAGTGAAGCCACAGGACAGGGGGGCGAGACCCAGTACTTC. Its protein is CASSEATGQGGETQYF.

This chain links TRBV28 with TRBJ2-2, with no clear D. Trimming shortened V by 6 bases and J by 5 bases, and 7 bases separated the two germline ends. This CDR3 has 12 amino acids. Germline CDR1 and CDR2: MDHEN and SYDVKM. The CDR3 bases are TGTGCCAGCAGCGCAGGTACCGGGGAGCTGTTTTTT. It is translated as CASSAGTGELFF.

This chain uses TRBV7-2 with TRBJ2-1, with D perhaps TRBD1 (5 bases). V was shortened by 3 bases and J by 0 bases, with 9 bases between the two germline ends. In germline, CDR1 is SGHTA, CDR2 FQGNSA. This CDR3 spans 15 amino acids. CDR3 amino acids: CASSFDSSSYNEQFF. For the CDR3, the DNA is TGTGCCAGCAGCTTCGACAGTAGCTCCTACAATGAGCAGTTCTTC.

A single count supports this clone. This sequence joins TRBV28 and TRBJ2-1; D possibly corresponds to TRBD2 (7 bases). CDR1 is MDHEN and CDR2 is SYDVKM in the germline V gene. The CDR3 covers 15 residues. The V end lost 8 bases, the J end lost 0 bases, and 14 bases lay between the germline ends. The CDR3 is CASRRGGPSYNEQFF. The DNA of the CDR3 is TGTGCCAGCCGACGCGGGGGCCCCTCCTACAATGAGCAGTTCTTC.

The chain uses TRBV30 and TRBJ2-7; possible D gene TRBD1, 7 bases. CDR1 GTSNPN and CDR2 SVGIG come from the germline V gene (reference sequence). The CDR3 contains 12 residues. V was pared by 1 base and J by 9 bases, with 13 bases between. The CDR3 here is CAWSGGTAGQYF. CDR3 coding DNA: TGTGCCTGGAGTGGAGGGACAGCGGGGCAGTACTTC. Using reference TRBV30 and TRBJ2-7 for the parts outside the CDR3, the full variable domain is SQTIHQWPATLVQPVGSPLSLECTVEGTSNPNLYWYRQAAGRGLQLLFYSVGIGQISSEVPQNLSASRPQDRQFILSSKKLLLSDSGFYLCAWSGGTAGQYFGPGTRLTVT.